What follows describes a single T cell receptor beta chain. Its antigen is not identified. TCRdb's copy holds only in-frame clones and misses some; the assay was immunoSEQ multiplex PCR. The sample records 140,000 to 150,000 clones, 80% to 85% being singletons. This specimen comes from a study of T cell responses to AZD1222 COVID-19 vaccine. Whole-study findings and limits: Close to half of all spike-specific TCRs reportedly target regions of the variants that are unmutated. Spike as a whole was targeted by vaccine-associated CD4 TCRs, dominant at 160-218 and 743-854. Most donors were white British and more were female, and clonal diversity was possibly underestimated.

The sequences come from peripheral blood, collected on day 0 of MenACWY control vaccination. The sequence was obtained from an adult in good health.

CDR3 nucleotide sequence: TGTGCCAGCAGCCCAAATAGCGGGGGGGCCTATGAGCAGTTCTTC. Its translation is CASSPNSGGAYEQFF. This chain connects TRBV3-1 (or the pseudogene TRBV3-2) to TRBJ2-1, with TRBD2 matching over 11 bases. The CDR3 extends over 15 amino acids. Germline trimming cut 4 bases from V and 8 bases from J; bases unmatched to any gene: 7. CDR1 and CDR2 from the germline V gene are LGHDT and YNNKEL (reference sequence).